This TCR beta chain was found in a study of cytomegalovirus exposure and HLA in healthy donors. Study information: The 130 or so validation repertoires and the approximately 700 first-cohort repertoires shared a platform, a later analysis reported. Study-wide findings and caveats: Many donors carried some public TCRs, although rarity characterized most TCR sequences. A later analysis found first-cohort TCR clusters tended to co-occur in the 120 or so validation repertoires. Testing in vitro showed a few CMV-associated chains specific for CMV antigens.

Profiled with immunoSEQ multiplex PCR; TCRdb holds only in-frame clones, not every one. This table has 200,000 to 250,000 clones, approximately 86% appearing once. The germline gives CDR1 KGHSH, CDR2 LQKENI. The CDR3 spans 14 residues. Trimming took off 3 bases at V and 3 bases at J, with 8 bases between the two ends. The count of this clone is one. The antigen is not known. Sequencing used PBMCs. The chain couples TRBV18 to TRBJ1-4; D possibly corresponds to TRBD1 (6 bases). This sequence originates from a woman under 30 in good health and CMV-seronegative. The CDR3 protein is CASSPQGPNEKLFF. The CDR3 DNA reads as TGTGCCAGCTCACCGCAGGGGCCTAATGAAAAACTGTTTTTT.